These 7 T cell receptor beta chains were sequenced from one sample in a study of a mutant IDH1 vaccine in newly diagnosed glioma. Time point meaning: week 35, safety follow-up. What each vaccine dose contained was 300 ug of mutant IDH1 20-mer peptide, accompanied by topical imiquimod. Only in-frame clones appear in the TCRdb table, and some are missing; sequencing was by immunoSEQ multiplex PCR. Of about 33,000 clones listed, approximately 78% are singletons. The antigens for these receptors are not known. This specimen was PBMCs, taken from a glioma patient whose treatment included an IDH1 peptide vaccine. These receptors were obtained from a woman between 18 and 30 years old with glioma.

This clone turned up a few times. The rearrangement uses TRBV6-5 and TRBJ1-1; 9 bases match TRBD1. Germline trimming cut 6 bases from V and 11 bases from J; bases unmatched to any gene: 16. This CDR3 has 15 residues. The germline V gene encodes CDR1 MNHEY and CDR2 SVGAGI. The CDR3 reads CASSLVTGGERGAFF. The CDR3 bases are TGTGCCAGCAGCCTCGTGACAGGGGGAGAAAGGGGGGCTTTCTTT.

The chain combines TRBV21-1 with TRBJ1-3; TRBD1 reflects the table's D call only, with no check against the DNA. TRBV21-1 is listed as a pseudogene. The CDR3 consists of 16 residues. The CDR3 here is CASTTSTGEEENTIYF. The CDR3 region has the DNA TGTGCCAGCACCACCTCTACAGGGGAGGAAGAAAACACCATATATTTT.

This sequence joins TRBV6-4 and TRBJ1-5; D gene unclear. Germline assignment: CDR1 MRHNA and CDR2 SNTAGT. The CDR3 is made up of 13 amino acids. V shed 5 bases and J shed 1 base, with 6 bases lying between them. The CDR3 protein is CASSRESNQPQHF. The CDR3, as DNA: TGTGCCAGCAGTCGGGAGAGCAATCAGCCCCAGCATTTT.

In this sample, this clone turned up once. J is TRBJ2-3 and V is TRBV29-1; perhaps TRBD2 as D (6 bases). CDR3 length: 14 amino acids. Trimming pared 7 bases from V and 0 bases from J, leaving 14 bases between. Germline lookup yields CDR1 SQVTM and CDR2 ANQGSEA. For the CDR3, the DNA is TGCAGCGCCCTTCGACTAGGGAGCACAGATACGCAGTATTTT. Amino acid sequence: CSALRLGSTDTQYF.

CDR3 loop: CASRPSSGDYYEQYF. DNA for the CDR3: TGTGCCAGCAGACCTTCAAGTGGGGACTATTACGAGCAGTACTTC. This chain connects TRBV6-4 to TRBJ2-7, with 7 bases that match TRBD2. Looked up from germline, CDR1 is MRHNA and CDR2 is SNTAGT. The CDR3 is made up of 15 amino acids. Trimming cost V 6 bases and J 4 bases; bases outside gene matches: 12.

The V and J genes are TRBV19 and TRBJ1-5, with a tentative D call TRBD1 (5 bases). The CDR3 is made up of 15 amino acids. V gave up 3 bases and J gave up 7 bases, with 16 bases separating them. Germline V CDR1 and CDR2: LNHDA, SQIVND (reference sequence). The DNA of the CDR3 is TGTGCCAGTAGTATCGCGGCCAGGGTTAACCAGCCCCAGCATTTT. Its protein is CASSIAARVNQPQHF. Full variable domain (outside the CDR3, taken from reference TRBV19 and TRBJ1-5): DGGITQSPKYLFRKEGQNVTLSCEQNLNHDAMYWYRQDPGQGLRLIYYSQIVNDFQKGDIAEGYSVSREKKESFPLTVTSAQKNPTAFYLCASSIAARVNQPQHFGDGTRLSIL.

V is TRBV19 and J is TRBJ1-4; tentatively, D is TRBD1 (5 bases). V shed 4 bases and J shed 0 bases, with 12 bases lying between them. The CDR3 has 16 amino acids. Germline-derived CDR1 and CDR2 are LNHDA and SQIVND (reference sequence). CDR3 sequence reads: CASSKGPGSTNEKLFF. CDR3 DNA sequence: TGTGCCAGTAGTAAGGGACCGGGATCAACTAATGAAAAACTGTTTTTT. The full variable domain, its missing parts supplied by reference TRBV19 and TRBJ1-4, is DGGITQSPKYLFRKEGQNVTLSCEQNLNHDAMYWYRQDPGQGLRLIYYSQIVNDFQKGDIAEGYSVSREKKESFPLTVTSAQKNPTAFYLCASSKGPGSTNEKLFFGSGTQLSVL.